Presented here are 10 T cell receptor beta chains from one specimen sequenced in a study of blood T cell repertoires in COVID-19. Sequenced by immunoSEQ multiplex PCR; TCRdb stores in-frame clones only, minus some. Found here are about 220,000 clones, about four fifths of them singletons; the top ten hold less than 2.5%. The sequenced sample was peripheral blood. Receptor source: a woman aged 55-69 years with acute or convalescent COVID-19.

This clone was observed a single time. This sequence joins TRBV15 and TRBJ2-3; no firm D call. V was cut by 0 bases and J by 5 bases, with 6 bases left in between. From germline, CDR1 is LNHNV and CDR2 YYDKDF (reference sequence). This CDR3 comprises 13 residues. The CDR3 DNA follows: TGTGCCACCAGCAGAGATAATCGAGATACGCAGTATTTT. Translating gives CATSRDNRDTQYF. The entire variable domain, with the rest obtained from reference TRBV15 and TRBJ2-3, is as follows: DAMVIQNPRYQVTQFGKPVTLSCSQTLNHNVMYWYQQKSSQAPKLLFHYYDKDFNNEADTPDNFQSRRPNTSFCFLDIRSPGLGDTAMYLCATSRDNRDTQYFGPGTRLTVL.

This chain links TRBV27 with TRBJ2-2; a possible D gene is TRBD1 (5 bases). This CDR3 has 14 residues. Looked up from germline, CDR1 is MNHEY and CDR2 is SMNVEV (reference sequence). V lost 6 bases and J 1 base, leaving 9 bases between the germline ends. The CDR3 nucleotides are TGTGCCAGCAGACGCGGACAGAACACCGGGGAGCTGTTTTTT. This translates into CASRRGQNTGELFF.

For the CDR3, the DNA is TGTGCCATCAGTGAAAGAGATCCCGGTAATGAAAAACTGTTTTTT. It yields the protein CAISERDPGNEKLFF. The chain is built from TRBV10-3 and TRBJ1-4, with unresolved D. The CDR3 is 15 amino acids. V was shortened by 3 bases and J by 4 bases, with 12 bases between the two germline ends. Germline V gene lookup returns CDR1 ENHRY and CDR2 SYGVKD.

The rearrangement links TRBV6-1 to TRBJ2-5; possibly TRBD2 for D (7 bases). The germline V and J ends were trimmed by 0 bases and 0 bases, with 17 bases remaining between them. CDR1 and CDR2 (germline): MNHNS, SASEGT. This CDR3 spans 18 amino acids. CDR3 DNA: TGTGCCAGCAGTGAAGCGCGGGTGGGGGGGCCCTACCAAGAGACCCAGTACTTC. It translates to CASSEARVGGPYQETQYF.

The CDR3 region has the DNA TGCGCCAGCAGCTTGACAGGACACAAGGACTACGAGCAGTACTTC. Translation gives CASSLTGHKDYEQYF. V and J are TRBV5-1 and TRBJ2-7; possible D gene TRBD1, 5 bases. Germline CDR1 and CDR2: SGHRS and YFSETQ. CDR3 length equals 15 residues. Trimming took 1 base from V and 3 from J, leaving 14 bases between them.

The sample holds one count of this clone. V is TRBV4-1 and J is TRBJ2-7, with 7 bases identical to TRBD2. Germline CDR1 reads MGHRA; CDR2 reads YSYEKL. This CDR3 contains 15 residues. The V segment lost 2 bases and the J segment 4 bases; nucleotides outside the gene matches: 8. CDR3 sequence reads: CASSQQMGGGYEQYF. The CDR3 DNA sequence: TGCGCCAGCAGCCAACAAATGGGCGGGGGATACGAGCAGTACTTC.

The genes are TRBV9 and TRBJ1-2; 10 bases map to TRBD1. The trim removed 0 bases at V and 11 bases at J, leaving 7 bases unmatched. The CDR3 contains 14 residues. Germline values: CDR1 SGDLS, CDR2 YYNGEE. Written as DNA, the CDR3 is TGTGCCAGCAGCGTAGGGGGGACAGGGGAGCGATACACCTTC. As protein: CASSVGGTGERYTF.

The chain has TRBV29-1 and TRBJ2-5; 7 nucleotides align to TRBD1. The length of the CDR3 is 12 residues. CDR1 is SQVTM and CDR2 is ANQGSEA in the germline V gene. The ends lost 6 bases at V and 5 bases at J; junction bases unmatched: 6. Here the CDR3 reads CSVRQGEETQYF. CDR3 coding DNA: TGCAGCGTCCGACAGGGTGAGGAGACCCAGTACTTC. The variable domain in full, with the rest retrieved from reference TRBV29-1 and TRBJ2-5, is SAVISQKPSRDICQRGTSLTIQCQVDSQVTMMFWYRQQPGQSLTLIATANQGSEATYESGFVIDKFPISRPNLTFSTLTVSNMSPEDSSIYLCSVRQGEETQYFGPGTRLLVL.

This chain joins TRBV5-4 and TRBJ2-3; D is possibly TRBD2 (5 bases). This CDR3 has 14 amino acids. The V and J ends lost 3 bases and 1 base respectively, with 9 bases between them. Looked up from germline, CDR1 is SGHNT and CDR2 is YYREEE (reference sequence). The CDR3 sequence: CASSWSGGTDTQYF. DNA for the CDR3: TGTGCCAGCAGCTGGAGCGGAGGCACAGATACGCAGTATTTT.

This clone was found a few times. The chain joins TRBV2 to TRBJ2-2; D uncertain. V gave up 6 bases and J gave up 5 bases, with 4 bases separating them. From germline, CDR1 is SNHLY and CDR2 FYNNEI. The CDR3 runs 11 residues. CDR3: CASRRTGELFF. The CDR3 DNA reads TGTGCCAGCAGGAGGACCGGGGAGCTGTTTTTT.